This T cell receptor (beta chain) was documented in a study of blood T cell repertoires in COVID-19. Across the whole study: There were acute and convalescent COVID-19 samples, and they came from the United States, Italy and Spain. From T cells, B-cell-depleted T cells, or PBMCs came the material, which was cDNA or gDNA.

Using immunoSEQ multiplex PCR, the repertoire was profiled, and TCRdb retains in-frame clones only, with some absent. The sample yields approximately 200,000 clones, about four fifths seen once. V shed 5 bases and J shed 7 bases, with 21 bases lying between them. The CDR3 sequence is 15 residues long. Germline V gene lookup returns CDR1 MNHEY and CDR2 SVGEGT. The sample was peripheral blood. The chain has TRBV6-2 or TRBV6-3 and TRBJ2-7; TRBD1 is a possible D gene (6 bases). The TCR comes from a woman between 35 and 50 years old with COVID-19, enrolled during active disease. The CDR3, as DNA: TGTGCCAGCAGTCCACCAAATAGACAGGCCTTTGAGCAGTACTTC. It specifies CASSPPNRQAFEQYF.